This T cell receptor beta chain was obtained from a study of T cell responses to AZD1222 COVID-19 vaccine. Germline V CDR1 and CDR2: DFQATT, SNEGSKA (reference sequence). The CDR3 is made up of 11 amino acids. V was clipped by 6 bases and J by 1 base, with 6 bases between them. Data came from immunoSEQ multiplex PCR; TCRdb stores just in-frame clones and leaves some out. The repertoire consists of around 130,000 clones, with about 90% occurring once and the leading ten covering about 5.3%. This TCR came from an adult in good health. The chain links TRBV20-1 to TRBJ1-2, with D uncertain. The sequenced sample was peripheral blood, obtained on day 0 of AZD1222 vaccination. CDR3 amino acids: CSAWDNYGYTF. The CDR3 coding sequence is TGCAGTGCGTGGGATAACTATGGCTACACCTTC.